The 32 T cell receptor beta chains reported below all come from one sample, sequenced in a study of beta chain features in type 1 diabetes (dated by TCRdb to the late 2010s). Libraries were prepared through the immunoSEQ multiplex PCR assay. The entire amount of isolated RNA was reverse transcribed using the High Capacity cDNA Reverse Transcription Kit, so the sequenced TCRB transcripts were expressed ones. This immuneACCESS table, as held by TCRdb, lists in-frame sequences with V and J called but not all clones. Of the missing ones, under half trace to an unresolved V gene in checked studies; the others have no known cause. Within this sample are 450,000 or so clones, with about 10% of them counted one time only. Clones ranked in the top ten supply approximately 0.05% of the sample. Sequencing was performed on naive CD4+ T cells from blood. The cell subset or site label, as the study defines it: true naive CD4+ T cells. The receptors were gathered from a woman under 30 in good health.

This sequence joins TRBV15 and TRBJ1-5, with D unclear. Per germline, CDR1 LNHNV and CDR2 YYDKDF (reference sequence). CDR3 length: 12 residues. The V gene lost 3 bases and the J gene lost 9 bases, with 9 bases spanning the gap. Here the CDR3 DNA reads TGTGCCACCAGCAGCTTAGGGAGGCCCCAGCATTTT. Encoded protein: CATSSLGRPQHF.

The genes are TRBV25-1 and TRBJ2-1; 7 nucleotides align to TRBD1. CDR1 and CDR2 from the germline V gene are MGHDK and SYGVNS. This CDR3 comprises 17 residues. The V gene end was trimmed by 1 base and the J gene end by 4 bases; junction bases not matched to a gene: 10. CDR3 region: CASSESRTGSLYNEQFF. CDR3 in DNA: TGTGCCAGCAGTGAATCGAGGACAGGCTCGTTATACAATGAGCAGTTCTTC.

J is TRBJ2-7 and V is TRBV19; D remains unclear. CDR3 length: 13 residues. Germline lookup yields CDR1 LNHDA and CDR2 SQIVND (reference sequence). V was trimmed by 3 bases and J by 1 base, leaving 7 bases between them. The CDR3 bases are TGTGCCAGTAGTATTGATAGGTCCTACGAGCAGTACTTC. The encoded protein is CASSIDRSYEQYF.

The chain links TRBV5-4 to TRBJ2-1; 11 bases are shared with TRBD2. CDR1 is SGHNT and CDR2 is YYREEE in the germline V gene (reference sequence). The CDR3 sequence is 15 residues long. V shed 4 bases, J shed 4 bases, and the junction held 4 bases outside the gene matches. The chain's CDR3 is CASSVGLAEYNEQFF. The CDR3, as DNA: TGTGCCAGCAGCGTGGGACTAGCGGAATACAATGAGCAGTTCTTC.

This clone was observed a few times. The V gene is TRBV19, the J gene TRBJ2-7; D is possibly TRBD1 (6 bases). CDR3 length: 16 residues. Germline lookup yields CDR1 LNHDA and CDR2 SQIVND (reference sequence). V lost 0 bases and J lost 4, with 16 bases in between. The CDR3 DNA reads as TGTGCCAGTAGTATAGACCTCGGTACAGGGTCGTACGAGCAGTACTTC. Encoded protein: CASSIDLGTGSYEQYF.

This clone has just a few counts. The CDR3, as DNA: TGTGCCAGCAGCCCCCCGGGACAGGGGCTGTGGACTGAAGCTTTCTTT. It is translated as CASSPPGQGLWTEAFF. The rearrangement uses TRBV7-6 and TRBJ1-1; TRBD1 matches 10 bases. V trimming: 5 bases; J trimming: 5 bases; junction bases outside the gene matches: 11. The CDR3 extends over 16 amino acids. Germline V gene data show CDR1 as SGHVS and CDR2 as FNYEAQ.

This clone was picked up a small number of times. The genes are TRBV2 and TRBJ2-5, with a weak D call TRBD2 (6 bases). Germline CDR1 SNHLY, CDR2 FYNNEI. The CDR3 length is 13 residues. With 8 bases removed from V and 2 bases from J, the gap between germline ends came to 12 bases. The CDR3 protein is CASGTGVQETQYF. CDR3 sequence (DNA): TGTGCCAGCGGGACTGGGGTACAAGAGACCCAGTACTTC.

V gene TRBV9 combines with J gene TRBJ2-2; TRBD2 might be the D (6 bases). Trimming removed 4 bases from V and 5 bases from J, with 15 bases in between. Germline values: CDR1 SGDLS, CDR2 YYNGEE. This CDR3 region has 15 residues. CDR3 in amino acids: CASSLGGLTTGELFF. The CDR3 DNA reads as TGTGCCAGCAGCCTAGGAGGGCTAACGACCGGGGAGCTGTTTTTT. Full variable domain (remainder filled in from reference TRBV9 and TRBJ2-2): DSGVTQTPKHLITATGQRVTLRCSPRSGDLSVYWYQQSLDQGLQFLIQYYNGEERAKGNILERFSAQQFPDLHSELNLSSLELGDSALYFCASSLGGLTTGELFFGEGSRLTVL.

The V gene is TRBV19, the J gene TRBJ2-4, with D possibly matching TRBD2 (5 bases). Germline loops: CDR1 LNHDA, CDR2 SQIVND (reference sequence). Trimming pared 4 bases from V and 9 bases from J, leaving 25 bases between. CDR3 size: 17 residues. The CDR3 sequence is CASSNPKEALGLGIQYF. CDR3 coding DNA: TGTGCCAGTAGTAACCCGAAGGAGGCGCTAGGGTTGGGCATTCAGTACTTC. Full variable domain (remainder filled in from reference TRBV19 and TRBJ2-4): DGGITQSPKYLFRKEGQNVTLSCEQNLNHDAMYWYRQDPGQGLRLIYYSQIVNDFQKGDIAEGYSVSREKKESFPLTVTSAQKNPTAFYLCASSNPKEALGLGIQYFGAGTRLSVL.

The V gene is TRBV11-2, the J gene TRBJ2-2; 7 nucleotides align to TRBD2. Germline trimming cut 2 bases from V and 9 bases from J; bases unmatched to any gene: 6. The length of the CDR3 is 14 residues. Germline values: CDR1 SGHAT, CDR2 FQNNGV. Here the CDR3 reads CASSLTSALRELFF. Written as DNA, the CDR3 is TGTGCCAGCAGCTTAACTAGCGCTCTAAGGGAGCTGTTTTTT. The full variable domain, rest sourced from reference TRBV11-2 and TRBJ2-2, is EAGVAQSPRYKIIEKRQSVAFWCNPISGHATLYWYQQILGQGPKLLIQFQNNGVVDDSQLPKDRFSAERLKGVDSTLKIQPAKLEDSAVYLCASSLTSALRELFFGEGSRLTVL.

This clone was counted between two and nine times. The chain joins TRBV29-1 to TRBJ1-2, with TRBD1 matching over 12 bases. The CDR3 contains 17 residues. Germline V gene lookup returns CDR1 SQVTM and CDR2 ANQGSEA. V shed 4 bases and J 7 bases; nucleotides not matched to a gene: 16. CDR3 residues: CSVARGQGAQRGRGYTF. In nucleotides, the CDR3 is TGCAGCGTTGCAAGGGGACAGGGGGCGCAGCGGGGCCGTGGCTACACCTTC. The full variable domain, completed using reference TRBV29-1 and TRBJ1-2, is SAVISQKPSRDICQRGTSLTIQCQVDSQVTMMFWYRQQPGQSLTLIATANQGSEATYESGFVIDKFPISRPNLTFSTLTVSNMSPEDSSIYLCSVARGQGAQRGRGYTFGSGTRLTVV.

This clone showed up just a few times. CDR3 coding DNA: TGTGCCAGCAGCTCCCCTCGGGGGAACAATCAGCCCCAGCATTTT. It translates to CASSSPRGNNQPQHF. The chain combines TRBV7-2 with TRBJ1-5, with D perhaps TRBD1 (5 bases). The V end lost 4 bases, the J end lost 3 bases, and 13 bases lay between the germline ends. The CDR3 is 15 residues long. CDR1 is SGHTA, CDR2 FQGNSA, per germline.

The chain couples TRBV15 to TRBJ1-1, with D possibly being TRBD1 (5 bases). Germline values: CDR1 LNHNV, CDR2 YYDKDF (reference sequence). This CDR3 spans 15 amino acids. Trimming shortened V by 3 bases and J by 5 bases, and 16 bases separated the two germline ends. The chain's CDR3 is CATSRKDSATTEAFF. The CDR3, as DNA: TGTGCCACCAGCAGGAAAGACAGCGCTACTACTGAAGCTTTCTTT.

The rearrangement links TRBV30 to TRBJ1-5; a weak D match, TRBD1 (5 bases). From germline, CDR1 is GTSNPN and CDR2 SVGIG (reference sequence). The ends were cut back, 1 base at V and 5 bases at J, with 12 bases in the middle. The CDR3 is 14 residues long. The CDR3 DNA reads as TGTGCCTGGAGTGGTGGGGCAAGATATCAGCCCCAGCATTTT. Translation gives CAWSGGARYQPQHF. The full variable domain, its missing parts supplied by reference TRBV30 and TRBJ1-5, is SQTIHQWPATLVQPVGSPLSLECTVEGTSNPNLYWYRQAAGRGLQLLFYSVGIGQISSEVPQNLSASRPQDRQFILSSKKLLLSDSGFYLCAWSGGARYQPQHFGDGTRLSIL.

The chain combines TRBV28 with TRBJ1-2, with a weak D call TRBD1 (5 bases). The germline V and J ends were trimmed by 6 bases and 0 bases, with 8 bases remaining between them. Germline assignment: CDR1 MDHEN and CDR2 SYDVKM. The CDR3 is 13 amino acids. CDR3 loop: CASRGTTNYGYTF. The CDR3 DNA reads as TGTGCCAGCAGGGGGACGACTAACTATGGCTACACCTTC.

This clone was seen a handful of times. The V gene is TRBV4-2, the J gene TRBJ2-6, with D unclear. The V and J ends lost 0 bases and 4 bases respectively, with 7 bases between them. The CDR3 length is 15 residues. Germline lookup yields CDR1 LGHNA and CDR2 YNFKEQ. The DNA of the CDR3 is TGTGCCAGCAGCCAAGATGATCGGGGGGCCAACGTCCTGACTTTC. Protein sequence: CASSQDDRGANVLTF.

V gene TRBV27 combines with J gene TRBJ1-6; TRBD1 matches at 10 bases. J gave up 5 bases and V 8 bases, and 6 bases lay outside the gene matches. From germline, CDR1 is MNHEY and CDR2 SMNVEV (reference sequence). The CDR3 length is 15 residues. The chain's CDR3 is CASATGTGDNSPLHF. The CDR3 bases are TGTGCCAGCGCCACAGGGACAGGGGATAATTCACCCCTCCACTTT.

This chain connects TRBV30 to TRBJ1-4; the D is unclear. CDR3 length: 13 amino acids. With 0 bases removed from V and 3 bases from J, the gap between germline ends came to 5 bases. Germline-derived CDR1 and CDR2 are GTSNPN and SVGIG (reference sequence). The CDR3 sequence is CAWSVHANEKLFF. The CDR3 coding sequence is TGTGCCTGGAGTGTACACGCTAATGAAAAACTGTTTTTT.

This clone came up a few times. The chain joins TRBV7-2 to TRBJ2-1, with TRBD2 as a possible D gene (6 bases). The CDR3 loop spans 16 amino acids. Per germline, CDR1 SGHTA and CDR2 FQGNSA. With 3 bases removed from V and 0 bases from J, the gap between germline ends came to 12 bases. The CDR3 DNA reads TGTGCCAGCAGCTTGCTTGCGGGAAGCTCCTACAATGAGCAGTTCTTC. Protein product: CASSLLAGSSYNEQFF.

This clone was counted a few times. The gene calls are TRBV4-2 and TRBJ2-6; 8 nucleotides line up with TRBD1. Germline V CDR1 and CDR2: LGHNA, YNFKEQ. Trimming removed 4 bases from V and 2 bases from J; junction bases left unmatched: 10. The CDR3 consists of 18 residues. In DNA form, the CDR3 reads TGTGCCAGCAGCCCCCGGGACAGGAGAAGTACTGGGGCCAACGTCCTGACTTTC. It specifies CASSPRDRRSTGANVLTF.

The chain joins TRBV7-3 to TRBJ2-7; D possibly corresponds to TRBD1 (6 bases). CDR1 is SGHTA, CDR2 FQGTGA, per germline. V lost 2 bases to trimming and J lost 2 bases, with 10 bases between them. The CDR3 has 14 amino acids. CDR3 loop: CASSLGDTTYEQYF. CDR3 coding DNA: TGTGCCAGCAGCTTAGGGGACACCACCTACGAGCAGTACTTC. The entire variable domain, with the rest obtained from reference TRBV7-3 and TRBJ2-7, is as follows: GAGVSQTPSNKVTEKGKYVELRCDPISGHTALYWYRQSLGQGPEFLIYFQGTGAADDSGLPNDRFFAVRPEGSVSTLKIQRTERGDSAVYLCASSLGDTTYEQYFGPGTRLTVT.

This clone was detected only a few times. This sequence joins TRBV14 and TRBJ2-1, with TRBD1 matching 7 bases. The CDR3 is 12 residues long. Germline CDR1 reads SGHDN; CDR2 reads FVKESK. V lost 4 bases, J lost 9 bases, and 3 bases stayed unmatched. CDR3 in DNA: TGTGCCAGCAGCCGGACAGGACTTGAGCAGTTCTTC. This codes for CASSRTGLEQFF.

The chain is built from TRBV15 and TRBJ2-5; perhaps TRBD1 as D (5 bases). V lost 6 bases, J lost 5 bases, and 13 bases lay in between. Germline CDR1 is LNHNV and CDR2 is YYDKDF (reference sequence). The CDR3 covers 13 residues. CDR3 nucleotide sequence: TGTGCCACCAGGAGTGTAGGGGTGGAGACCCAGTACTTC. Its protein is CATRSVGVETQYF.

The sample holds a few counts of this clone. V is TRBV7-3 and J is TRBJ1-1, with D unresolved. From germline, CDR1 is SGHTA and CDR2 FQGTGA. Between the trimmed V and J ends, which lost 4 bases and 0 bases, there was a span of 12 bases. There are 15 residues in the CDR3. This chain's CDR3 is CASSSGGLMNTEAFF. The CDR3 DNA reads TGTGCCAGCAGCTCTGGCGGCCTCATGAACACTGAAGCTTTCTTT.

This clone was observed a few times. CDR3 in amino acids: CASSTRGSSYNEQFF. The CDR3 nucleotides read TGTGCCAGCAGTACGAGAGGGAGCTCCTACAATGAGCAGTTCTTC. The V call is TRBV6-6, the J call TRBJ2-1, with D possibly TRBD2 on 5 matching bases. The CDR3 extends over 15 amino acids. Germline CDR1 and CDR2: MNHNY and SVGAGI (reference sequence). V lost 5 bases and J 0 bases, leaving 11 bases between the germline ends.

The CDR3 coding sequence is TGCGCCAGCAGCTTTCTGAGCGAGAACACTGAAGCTTTCTTT. Encoded protein: CASSFLSENTEAFF. The chain joins TRBV5-1 to TRBJ1-1; D gene unclear. Germline V gene lookup returns CDR1 SGHRS and CDR2 YFSETQ. The ends were cut back, 2 bases at V and 1 base at J, with 9 bases in the middle. This CDR3 has 14 residues.

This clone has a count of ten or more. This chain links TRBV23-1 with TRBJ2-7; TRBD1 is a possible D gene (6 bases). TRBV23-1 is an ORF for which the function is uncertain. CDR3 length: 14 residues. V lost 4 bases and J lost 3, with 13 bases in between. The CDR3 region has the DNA TGCGCCAGCAGTCTCCGGGACAACGTCTACGAGCAGTACTTC. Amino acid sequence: CASSLRDNVYEQYF.

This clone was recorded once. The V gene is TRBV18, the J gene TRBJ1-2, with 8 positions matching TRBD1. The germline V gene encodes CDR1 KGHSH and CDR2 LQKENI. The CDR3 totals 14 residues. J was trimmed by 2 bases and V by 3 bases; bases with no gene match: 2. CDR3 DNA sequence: TGTGCCAGCTCACCCCGACAGGGGAACTATGGCTACACCTTC. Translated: CASSPRQGNYGYTF.

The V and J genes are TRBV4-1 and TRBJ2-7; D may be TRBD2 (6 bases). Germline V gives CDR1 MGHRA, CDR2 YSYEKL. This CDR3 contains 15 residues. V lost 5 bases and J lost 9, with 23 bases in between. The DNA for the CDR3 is TGCGCCAGCAGCGCAAGCCCGTTAACAAGGGGAGGGCAGTACGTC. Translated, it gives CASSASPLTRGGQYV.

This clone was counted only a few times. CDR3 DNA: TGTGCCAGCACCAGACAGGCCGACTCTGGGGCCAACGTCCTGACTTTC. Translated: CASTRQADSGANVLTF. V usage is TRBV4-2 and J usage is TRBJ2-6, with a possible D match to TRBD1 (6 bases). This CDR3 has 16 amino acids. Germline assignment: CDR1 LGHNA and CDR2 YNFKEQ. The V end lost 7 bases, the J end lost 0 bases, and 13 bases lay between the germline ends.

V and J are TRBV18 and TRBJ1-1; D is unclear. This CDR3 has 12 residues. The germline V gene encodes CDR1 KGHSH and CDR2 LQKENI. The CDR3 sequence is CKVALSDTEAFF. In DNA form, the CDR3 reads TGTAAGGTGGCCCTCTCAGACACTGAAGCTTTCTTT.

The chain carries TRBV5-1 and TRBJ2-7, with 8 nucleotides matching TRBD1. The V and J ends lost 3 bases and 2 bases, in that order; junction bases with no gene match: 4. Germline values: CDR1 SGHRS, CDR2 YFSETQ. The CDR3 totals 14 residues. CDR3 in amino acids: CASSSGTGPYEQYV. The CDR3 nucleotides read TGCGCCAGCAGCTCCGGGACAGGCCCCTACGAGCAGTACGTC.